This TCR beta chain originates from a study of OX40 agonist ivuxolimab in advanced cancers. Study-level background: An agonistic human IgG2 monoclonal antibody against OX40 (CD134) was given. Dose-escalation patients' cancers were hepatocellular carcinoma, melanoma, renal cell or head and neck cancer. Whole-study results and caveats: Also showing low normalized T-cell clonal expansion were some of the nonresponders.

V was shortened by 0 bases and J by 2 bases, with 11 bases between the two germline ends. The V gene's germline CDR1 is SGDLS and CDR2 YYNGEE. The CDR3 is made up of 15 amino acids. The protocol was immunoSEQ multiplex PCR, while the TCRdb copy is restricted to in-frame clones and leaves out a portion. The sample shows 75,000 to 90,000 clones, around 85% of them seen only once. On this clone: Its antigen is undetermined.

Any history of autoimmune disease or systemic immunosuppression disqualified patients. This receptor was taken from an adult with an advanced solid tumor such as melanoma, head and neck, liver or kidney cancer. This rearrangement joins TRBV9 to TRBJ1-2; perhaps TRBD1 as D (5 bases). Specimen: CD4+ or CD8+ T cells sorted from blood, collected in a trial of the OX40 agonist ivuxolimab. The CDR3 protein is CASSVDWAGNYGYTF. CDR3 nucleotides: TGTGCCAGCAGCGTAGATTGGGCAGGGAACTATGGCTACACCTTC. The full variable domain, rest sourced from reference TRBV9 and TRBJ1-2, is DSGVTQTPKHLITATGQRVTLRCSPRSGDLSVYWYQQSLDQGLQFLIQYYNGEERAKGNILERFSAQQFPDLHSELNLSSLELGDSALYFCASSVDWAGNYGYTFGSGTRLTVV.